This is a list of T cell receptor beta chains from one sample in a study of blood T cell repertoires in COVID-19. TCRdb's copy holds only in-frame clones and misses some; the assay was immunoSEQ multiplex PCR. The data show about 430,000 clones, with about 87% seen just once and 0.8% to 1% held by the top ten. The sample consisted of peripheral blood. Receptors originate from a man between 18 and 35 years old with COVID-19, enrolled during active disease. The CDR3 runs from the conserved cysteine through the conserved F or W. The D gene is left open where the match is weak. Not every row has a clone size; where given, it reads once, few, many or a size class.

v_call: TRBV29-1; clone_size: .; j_call: TRBJ1-3; d_call: .; cdr3_aa: CSVGFQKGNTIYF; cdr3_nt: TGCAGCGTTGGGTTTCAGAAGGGAAACACCATATATTTT
v_call: TRBV6-1; clone_size: .; j_call: TRBJ1-1; d_call: .; cdr3_aa: CASSEIDNTEAFF; cdr3_nt: TGTGCCAGCAGTGAGATAGATAACACTGAAGCTTTCTTT
v_call: TRBV10-3; clone_size: .; j_call: TRBJ1-2; d_call: TRBD1; cdr3_aa: CAISEGQTGGYGYTF; cdr3_nt: TGTGCCATCAGTGAGGGACAGACAGGGGGTTATGGCTACACCTTC
v_call: TRBV3-1/TRBV3-2; clone_size: .; j_call: TRBJ2-1; d_call: .; cdr3_aa: CASSQDTGSRVF; cdr3_nt: TGTGCCAGCAGCCAAGATACGGGGAGTCGGGTCTTC
v_call: TRBV7-9; clone_size: few; j_call: TRBJ1-2; d_call: .; cdr3_aa: CASSLGTANYGYTF; cdr3_nt: TGTGCCAGCAGCTTAGGGACAGCTAACTATGGCTACACCTTC
v_call: TRBV6-5; clone_size: .; j_call: TRBJ1-3; d_call: .; cdr3_aa: CASSIGQTVGNTIYF; cdr3_nt: TGTGCCAGCAGTATAGGACAAACCGTTGGAAACACCATATATTTT
v_call: TRBV2; clone_size: .; j_call: TRBJ1-3; d_call: .; cdr3_aa: CASQGNTIYF; cdr3_nt: TGTGCCAGCCAGGGAAACACCATATATTTT
v_call: TRBV3-1/TRBV3-2; clone_size: .; j_call: TRBJ2-5; d_call: TRBD1; cdr3_aa: CASSHYRGEETQYF; cdr3_nt: TGTGCCAGCAGCCACTACAGGGGGGAAGAGACCCAGTACTTC
v_call: TRBV29-1; clone_size: .; j_call: TRBJ2-3; d_call: TRBD2; cdr3_aa: CSVEDFGLAWTADTQYF; cdr3_nt: TGCAGCGTTGAAGATTTTGGACTAGCATGGACCGCAGATACGCAGTATTTT
v_call: TRBV20-1; clone_size: .; j_call: TRBJ1-2; d_call: .; cdr3_aa: CSARQNGYTF; cdr3_nt: TGCAGTGCTAGACAGAATGGCTACACCTTC
v_call: TRBV24-1; clone_size: .; j_call: TRBJ2-7; d_call: TRBD2; cdr3_aa: CATSVPSGTYEQYF; cdr3_nt: TGTGCCACCAGTGTCCCTAGCGGAACCTACGAGCAGTACTTC
v_call: TRBV6-5; clone_size: once; j_call: TRBJ2-1; d_call: TRBD2; cdr3_aa: CASSHGEGEQFF; cdr3_nt: TGTGCCAGCAGCCACGGGGAGGGTGAGCAGTTCTTC
v_call: TRBV6-5; clone_size: .; j_call: TRBJ2-7; d_call: .; cdr3_aa: CASRAKAGHYEQYF; cdr3_nt: TGTGCCAGCAGGGCGAAAGCGGGCCACTACGAGCAGTACTTC
v_call: TRBV2; clone_size: .; j_call: TRBJ1-2; d_call: .; cdr3_aa: CASSESQGRGYTF; cdr3_nt: TGTGCCAGCAGTGAAAGTCAGGGAAGGGGCTACACCTTC
v_call: TRBV19; clone_size: .; j_call: TRBJ2-3; d_call: TRBD2; cdr3_aa: CASSMGLADTDTQYF; cdr3_nt: TGTGCCAGTAGTATGGGACTAGCGGACACAGATACGCAGTATTTT
v_call: TRBV5-8; clone_size: .; j_call: TRBJ1-6; d_call: TRBD1; cdr3_aa: CASSPWDSYSPLHF; cdr3_nt: TGTGCCAGCAGCCCTTGGGACAGTTATTCACCCCTCCACTTT
v_call: TRBV10-3; clone_size: once; j_call: TRBJ2-5; d_call: TRBD2; cdr3_aa: CAISLLAGQETQYF; cdr3_nt: TGTGCCATCAGCCTTCTAGCGGGGCAAGAGACCCAGTACTTC
v_call: TRBV5-1; clone_size: .; j_call: TRBJ1-1; d_call: TRBD1; cdr3_aa: CASSTQGAGTEAFF; cdr3_nt: TGCGCCAGCAGCACCCAGGGGGCCGGCACTGAAGCTTTCTTT
v_call: TRBV5-5; clone_size: .; j_call: TRBJ1-5; d_call: .; cdr3_aa: CASSATRGNQPQHF; cdr3_nt: TGTGCCAGCAGCGCTACCAGGGGTAATCAGCCCCAGCATTTT
v_call: TRBV6-2/TRBV6-3; clone_size: .; j_call: TRBJ1-5; d_call: TRBD1; cdr3_aa: CASSYGGTGEPPQHF; cdr3_nt: TGTGCCAGCAGTTACGGTGGGACAGGGGAGCCGCCCCAGCATTTT
v_call: TRBV28; clone_size: .; j_call: TRBJ2-1; d_call: .; cdr3_aa: CASSPREGLNEQFF; cdr3_nt: TGTGCCAGCAGCCCCCGGGAAGGACTCAATGAGCAGTTCTTC
v_call: TRBV3-1/TRBV3-2; clone_size: .; j_call: TRBJ1-1; d_call: TRBD1; cdr3_aa: CASSRSTGKNTEAFF; cdr3_nt: TGTGCCAGCAGCCGCTCGACAGGGAAAAACACTGAAGCTTTCTTT
v_call: TRBV10-3; clone_size: .; j_call: TRBJ2-7; d_call: TRBD2; cdr3_aa: CAISEGGTSGRSPYEQYF; cdr3_nt: TGTGCCATCAGTGAGGGGGGGACTAGCGGGAGGAGTCCTTACGAGCAGTACTTC
v_call: TRBV5-1; clone_size: .; j_call: TRBJ2-5; d_call: TRBD1; cdr3_aa: CASSGTGVGETQYF; cdr3_nt: TGCGCCAGCAGCGGAACAGGGGTAGGGGAGACCCAGTACTTC
v_call: TRBV5-6; clone_size: .; j_call: TRBJ1-2; d_call: TRBD1; cdr3_aa: CASSLTGQKYYGYTF; cdr3_nt: TGTGCCAGCAGCTTGACGGGACAGAAATACTATGGCTACACCTTC
v_call: TRBV19; clone_size: .; j_call: TRBJ2-2; d_call: .; cdr3_aa: CASKLAGGSNTGELFF; cdr3_nt: TGTGCCAGTAAGCTGGCAGGGGGGTCTAACACCGGGGAGCTGTTTTTT
v_call: TRBV11-3; clone_size: .; j_call: TRBJ2-7; d_call: TRBD1; cdr3_aa: CASSISGWGRGTYEQYF; cdr3_nt: TGTGCCAGCAGCATAAGCGGTTGGGGCAGGGGGACCTACGAGCAGTACTTC
v_call: TRBV5-1; clone_size: .; j_call: TRBJ2-3; d_call: .; cdr3_aa: CASSSPTGSDTQYF; cdr3_nt: TGCGCCAGCAGCTCCCCGACGGGTTCAGATACGCAGTATTTT
v_call: TRBV4-1; clone_size: .; j_call: TRBJ2-5; d_call: TRBD1; cdr3_aa: CASSQRQGETQYF; cdr3_nt: TGCGCCAGCAGCCAAAGACAGGGAGAGACCCAGTACTTC
v_call: TRBV11-2; clone_size: .; j_call: TRBJ1-1; d_call: TRBD1; cdr3_aa: CASSSPGQLRENTEAFF; cdr3_nt: TGTGCCAGCAGCTCTCCGGGACAGTTACGAGAGAACACTGAAGCTTTCTTT
v_call: TRBV19; clone_size: .; j_call: TRBJ1-2; d_call: TRBD1; cdr3_aa: CASSIYGTGATGYTF; cdr3_nt: TGTGCCAGTAGTATTTATGGGACAGGGGCAACCGGCTACACCTTC
v_call: TRBV19; clone_size: few; j_call: TRBJ1-2; d_call: .; cdr3_aa: CASSPHSGGYTF; cdr3_nt: TGTGCCAGTAGCCCGCACTCGGGTGGCTACACCTTC
v_call: TRBV5-1; clone_size: .; j_call: TRBJ1-1; d_call: .; cdr3_aa: CASSFEGPTEAFF; cdr3_nt: TGCGCCAGCAGCTTTGAGGGTCCCACTGAAGCTTTCTTT
v_call: TRBV27; clone_size: .; j_call: TRBJ1-4; d_call: .; cdr3_aa: CASGSGSNEKLFF; cdr3_nt: TGTGCCAGCGGGTCGGGGAGTAATGAAAAACTGTTTTTT
v_call: TRBV4-1; clone_size: few; j_call: TRBJ1-5; d_call: .; cdr3_aa: CASSHAGYGQPQHF; cdr3_nt: TGCGCCAGCAGCCACGCGGGCTACGGTCAGCCCCAGCATTTT
v_call: TRBV3-1/TRBV3-2; clone_size: once; j_call: TRBJ2-3; d_call: .; cdr3_aa: CASSPASGSSTDTQYF; cdr3_nt: TGTGCCAGCAGCCCCGCGAGCGGTTCTAGCACAGATACGCAGTATTTT
v_call: TRBV6-5; clone_size: once; j_call: TRBJ1-1; d_call: .; cdr3_aa: CASRFPGGTEAFF; cdr3_nt: TGTGCCAGCAGATTCCCCGGGGGGACTGAAGCTTTCTTT
v_call: TRBV2; clone_size: .; j_call: TRBJ2-3; d_call: TRBD2; cdr3_aa: CASTIGLASYTQYF; cdr3_nt: TGTGCCAGCACTATCGGACTAGCGTCATATACGCAGTATTTT
v_call: TRBV6-5; clone_size: .; j_call: TRBJ1-2; d_call: .; cdr3_aa: CASNSPGTNYGYTF; cdr3_nt: TGTGCCAGCAACAGCCCTGGAACTAACTATGGCTACACCTTC
v_call: TRBV19; clone_size: .; j_call: TRBJ1-6; d_call: .; cdr3_aa: CASRTGGLNSPLHF; cdr3_nt: TGTGCCAGTAGGACGGGGGGGCTTAATTCACCCCTCCACTTT
v_call: TRBV7-8; clone_size: .; j_call: TRBJ2-1; d_call: TRBD2; cdr3_aa: CASKMASGSLDEQFF; cdr3_nt: TGTGCCAGCAAGATGGCTAGCGGGAGTTTAGATGAGCAGTTCTTC
v_call: TRBV7-2; clone_size: .; j_call: TRBJ1-5; d_call: .; cdr3_aa: CASSLRSGQTQPQHF; cdr3_nt: TGTGCCAGCAGCTTAAGGTCAGGGCAAACTCAGCCCCAGCATTTT
v_call: TRBV7-9; clone_size: once; j_call: TRBJ2-1; d_call: TRBD1; cdr3_aa: CASSESTGGNEQFF; cdr3_nt: TGTGCCAGCAGCGAATCGACAGGGGGCAATGAGCAGTTCTTC
v_call: TRBV28; clone_size: once; j_call: TRBJ2-1; d_call: TRBD1; cdr3_aa: CASIPDRAREQFF; cdr3_nt: TGTGCCAGCATCCCGGACAGGGCACGTGAGCAGTTCTTC
v_call: TRBV11-2; clone_size: .; j_call: TRBJ2-7; d_call: TRBD1; cdr3_aa: CASSSDRVGEQYF; cdr3_nt: TGTGCCAGCAGCTCGGACAGGGTCGGCGAGCAGTACTTC
v_call: TRBV5-1; clone_size: .; j_call: TRBJ2-7; d_call: .; cdr3_aa: CASSLFHVAEEQYF; cdr3_nt: TGCGCCAGCAGCTTGTTCCATGTGGCAGAAGAGCAGTACTTC
v_call: TRBV5-6; clone_size: .; j_call: TRBJ1-2; d_call: .; cdr3_aa: CASSLDFGRLNYGYTF; cdr3_nt: TGTGCCAGCAGCTTGGATTTCGGCAGGCTTAACTATGGCTACACCTTC
v_call: TRBV19; clone_size: .; j_call: TRBJ2-2; d_call: .; cdr3_aa: CASSLIVGNTGELFF; cdr3_nt: TGTGCCAGTAGTCTTATAGTCGGGAACACCGGGGAGCTGTTTTTT
v_call: TRBV11-2; clone_size: .; j_call: TRBJ2-7; d_call: .; cdr3_aa: CASSLDRPRTVVYEQYF; cdr3_nt: TGTGCCAGCAGCTTAGATCGCCCCCGGACAGTGGTCTACGAGCAGTACTTC
v_call: TRBV11-3; clone_size: many; j_call: TRBJ2-5; d_call: .; cdr3_aa: CASSLDRGSGETQYF; cdr3_nt: TGTGCCAGCAGCTTAGATCGGGGGTCGGGAGAGACCCAGTACTTC
v_call: TRBV11-3; clone_size: .; j_call: TRBJ2-3; d_call: TRBD2; cdr3_aa: CASSLPLAGYTDTQYF; cdr3_nt: TGTGCCAGCAGCCTGCCCCTAGCGGGGTACACAGATACGCAGTATTTT
v_call: TRBV10-3; clone_size: .; j_call: TRBJ2-5; d_call: .; cdr3_aa: CAISAAAETQYF; cdr3_nt: TGTGCCATCAGTGCAGCGGCAGAGACCCAGTACTTC
v_call: TRBV3-1/TRBV3-2; clone_size: .; j_call: TRBJ1-6; d_call: TRBD1; cdr3_aa: CASGQGNSPLHF; cdr3_nt: TGTGCCTCAGGACAGGGGAATTCACCCCTCCACTTT